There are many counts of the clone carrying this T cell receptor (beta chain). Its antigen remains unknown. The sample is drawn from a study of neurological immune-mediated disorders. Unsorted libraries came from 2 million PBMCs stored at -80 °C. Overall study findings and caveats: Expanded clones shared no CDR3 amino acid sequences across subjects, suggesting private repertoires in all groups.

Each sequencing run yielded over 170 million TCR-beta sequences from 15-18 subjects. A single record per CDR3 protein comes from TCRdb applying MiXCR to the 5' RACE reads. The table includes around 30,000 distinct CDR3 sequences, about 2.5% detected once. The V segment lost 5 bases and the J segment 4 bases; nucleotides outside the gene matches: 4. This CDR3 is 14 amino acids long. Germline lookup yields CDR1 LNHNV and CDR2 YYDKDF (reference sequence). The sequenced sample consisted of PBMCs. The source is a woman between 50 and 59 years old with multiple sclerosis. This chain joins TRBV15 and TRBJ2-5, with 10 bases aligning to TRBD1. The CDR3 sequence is CATSPGQGLETQYF. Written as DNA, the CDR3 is TGTGCCACCAGCCCGGGACAGGGGCTAGAGACCCAGTACTTC. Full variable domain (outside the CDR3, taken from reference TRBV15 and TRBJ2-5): DAMVIQNPRYQVTQFGKPVTLSCSQTLNHNVMYWYQQKSSQAPKLLFHYYDKDFNNEADTPDNFQSRRPNTSFCFLDIRSPGLGDTAMYLCATSPGQGLETQYFGPGTRLLVL.